This section outlines one T cell receptor beta chain sequence together with its context. The antigen this receptor binds is unknown. No base quality information exists; no much larger clone differs at one position. This sample is drawn from a study of cytomegalovirus exposure and HLA in healthy donors (dated by TCRdb to 2016 to 2017). About the full investigation: An earlier analysis of roughly 500 of the donors reported around 280 Gb of sequence data and about 120 million unique TCR beta sequences obtained from about 180 million T cells. The study used immunosequencing to profile the T cell repertoires of hundreds of subjects and linked those repertoires to cytomegalovirus serostatus. All discovery cohort repertoires had been generated on a single sequencing platform. Across approximately 400 genotyped donors of the cohort, an average of approximately 200,000 unique TCR beta nucleotide sequences per donor were sequenced, and around 19% of those sequences were non-productive. The study aimed to test whether cataloging public T cell receptors could reveal signatures of past pathogen exposure. A handful of DR-DQ haplotypes were handled as single units for association and clustering because linkage in the cohort was strong. To predict cytomegalovirus infection status, the study combined high-throughput TCR immunosequencing, statistical association of individual TCRs with disease status, and machine learning. Rather than drawing on any new phenotypic data, the later analysis identified candidate immune exposures from TCR beta sequences and the way those sequences occurred across donors. A later genetic analysis used genome-wide SNP genotypes for about 60% of the roughly 700 donors, treating that subset as a discovery cohort. A later analysis re-analyzed previously published TCR beta repertoires from roughly 630 donors and added high-resolution HLA genotyping to study TCR occurrence patterns. Typing coverage differed by locus: A, B, C, DRB1 and DQB1 were typed in roughly 620-630 donors, DQA1 in about 500, DPA1 in around 610, and DPB1 in 450 to 490. An earlier analysis of approximately 640 of the donors applied high-throughput TCR beta sequencing to assess whether each TCR beta V gene segment acted as functional or pseudogenic. In addition to the first cohort of around 670 subjects, a separate validation cohort of 130 or so different subjects was used. Class I and class II HLA loci were covered by the typing at four-digit resolution. An early release covering around 630 HLA-typed donors comprised approximately 300 gigabases of sequencing data and around 80 million unique TCR sequences. Alongside the repertoire data, information on donor age, sex, ethnicity and CMV serostatus was compiled. The genetic ancestry cluster associated with self-reported Caucasian donors included about four fifths of the approximately 410 genotyped donors.

The cohort consisted of some 670 healthy bone marrow donors. At the time of sampling, all cohort members were nominally healthy, though unrecorded immune exposures were likely present. The donor was CMV seronegative and belonged to the group of 350 or so seronegative cohort members. Every donor gave a peripheral blood sample, and the peripheral blood mononuclear cells from that sample were used for TCR beta sequencing. The Qiagen DNeasy Blood Extraction Kit was used to extract genomic DNA from the blood cell samples. Library preparation used the immunoSEQ multiplex PCR assay. For the multiplex PCR, a mixture combining 60 forward primers for TCR Vbeta segments and 13 reverse primers for TCR Jbeta segments was used. Amplification of the CDR3 region of rearranged TCR beta genes was performed with a multiplex PCR assay on genomic DNA. Amplified TCR beta libraries were sequenced as 87-base-pair reads on the Illumina HiSeq System. The paper's processing steps were these. A later analysis tallied around 87 million unique TCR beta chains across the 600 to 700 repertoires, and some 12 million of those chains were shared by two or more donors. A nearest-neighbor algorithm error-corrected the raw reads and collapsed the reads into unique sequences, merging closely related sequences to remove PCR and sequencing errors. CDR3 sequences were aligned to IMGT reference sequences to assign V, D and J gene segments. For a sequence to be retained, a match of at least six nucleotides to both a V gene segment and a J gene segment was required. Rearrangements were called productive when the CDR3 lacked stop codons and stayed in frame with V and J; all others were non-productive. Following IMGT convention, CDR3 was defined as the stretch from the second conserved V-encoded cysteine up to the conserved J-encoded phenylalanine. The earlier analysis of some 540 of the donors excluded any sequence lacking an unambiguous match to a single V gene segment. An earlier analysis of a few hundred of the donors called V segments functional above 56.7% productive rearrangements and segregating when the between-donor standard deviation exceeded 5%. To diagnose cytomegalovirus status from the catalog of TCR beta chain sequences, a statistical classification framework was built. V and J gene assignment, in a later analysis, came from comparing TCR nucleotide sequences with IMGT/GENE-DB human TR gene sequences. A later analysis assigned CDR3 sequences and most-parsimonious VDJ recombination scenarios with the TCRdist pipeline. A later analysis defined each TCR beta chain by its CDR3 amino acid sequence plus V-gene family, and excluded reads lacking a unique V-gene family. As a way to deal with suspected cross-contamination and a sequencing artifact, a later analysis dropped hundreds of nucleotide sequences that were highly shared and had low generation probability. In a later analysis, a clonal expansion index was calculated for each public chain from normalized within-repertoire ranks of inferred template counts. In a later analysis, generation probabilities were computed with a VDJ recombination model fitted to out-of-frame rearrangements, and the resulting probabilities were checked against IGoR. A later analysis scored TCR-TCR, TCR-HLA and TCR-CMV co-occurrence with hypergeometric tests, applying a repertoire-size bias correction to TCR pairs. In a later analysis, false discovery rates were estimated by permuting HLA or CMV assignments 20 times. In a later analysis, co-occurring TCRs were grouped with DBSCAN, and TCRdist sequence similarity was added when clustering was performed within HLA-allele-positive subsets. Co-occurrence clustering excluded repertoires with fewer than 30,000 or more than 120,000 public chains, plus five with anomalous nucleotide sharing. As stored in TCRdb, this immuneACCESS dataset retains in-frame rearrangements with V and J assigned. A fraction of the clones does not appear; measured against another copy, unresolved V genes explain less than half of the discrepancy, and the remainder lacks a known reason. V and J calls and clone size come straight from that table; D and trimming were deduced from the DNA. In this sample the table shows 90,000 to 120,000 clones, around 73% of which occur a single time. The ten largest clones represent 7.8% of the sample.

The CDR3, from cysteine to phenylalanine, totals 14 residues. The CDR3 DNA has 42 bases and is translated from base 1. Cut back by 3 bases and 2 bases, the V and J ends lie 10 bases apart. Taken from the germline V gene, the CDR1 and CDR2 loops are MGHDK and SYGVNS. On the study overall, not on this receptor specifically: A later analysis reported that several top co-occurrence clusters appeared linked to parvovirus B19, influenza, CMV and Epstein-Barr virus. A later analysis associated roughly 17,000 TCR beta sequences with specific HLA alleles at a false discovery rate of 0.05. Because counts were too low, about 18 rarely observed V segments, including chromosome 9 orphons, were excluded from the earlier analysis of a few hundred of the donors. According to a later analysis, TCR association rates differed among HLA loci, with DRB1 alleles showing the most associated TCRs and HLA-C alleles showing the fewest. According to the authors, the approach could potentially be generalized to other disease states and immunological phenotypes. In vitro tests confirmed that a few of the cytomegalovirus-associated TCR beta chains recognize cytomegalovirus antigens. While some public TCRs were present in many individuals, most TCR sequences turned up only very rarely across donors. For the cohort, immune exposure information was limited to CMV serostatus. In a later analysis, HLA-associated TCR beta chains were found to be more clonally expanded and to have lower generation probabilities than equally common non-associated chains. A further reported finding was that TCR beta sequences accurately predicted the HLA-A and HLA-B alleles for most subjects in the first cohort. Strong co-occurrence of HLA alleles, especially DR and DQ, made assigning TCR associations to individual alleles difficult. In this cohort, only TCR beta chains were sequenced, and detectable features were limited by the absence of alpha or paired-chain data. Correlated functional status among segregating V segments might be attributable to linkage disequilibrium, but an unknown experimental factor could not be ruled out. In the study, approximately 160 TCR beta chains were listed as associated with cytomegalovirus. Presence/absence analyses assumed roughly uniform sequencing depth across donors, an assumption that may not hold. HLA typing was unavailable for some donors at each locus, so association tests used only the typed subset. In a later genetic analysis, fewer N-insertions in productive TCRs were reported among donors in an Asian-associated ancestry cluster than the roughly 700-donor mean. A later analysis found that most CMV-associated TCR beta chains appeared HLA-restricted, with HLA associations seemingly driven largely by CMV exposure. Some IMGT-functional V segments, including TRBV6-2 and TRBV6-3, could not be distinguished by the 87-base-pair reads and were therefore excluded. A later genetic analysis associated a missense DCLRE1C variant with V-gene and J-gene trimming of TCR beta chains, and an independent cohort replicated the association. The sequencing pipeline was judged likely to have produced a cluster of highly shared sequence variants as a technical artifact. In both the original and validation cohorts, the classifier was reported to diagnose cytomegalovirus status with high specificity and sensitivity. An earlier analysis of around 600 of the donors showed that most TCR beta V segments appeared in productive rearrangements either about 87% or about 30% of the time, which broadly matched IMGT annotations.

This sequence originates from a man aged 30 to 39 in good health and CMV-seronegative. The chain was built from TRBV25-1 and TRBJ2-5; confidence is insufficient to name the D gene. Sequenced: PBMCs. The CDR3 region reads CASSEAEEQETQYF. The base sequence is TGTGCCAGCAGTGAGGCAGAGGAACAAGAGACCCAGTACTTC.